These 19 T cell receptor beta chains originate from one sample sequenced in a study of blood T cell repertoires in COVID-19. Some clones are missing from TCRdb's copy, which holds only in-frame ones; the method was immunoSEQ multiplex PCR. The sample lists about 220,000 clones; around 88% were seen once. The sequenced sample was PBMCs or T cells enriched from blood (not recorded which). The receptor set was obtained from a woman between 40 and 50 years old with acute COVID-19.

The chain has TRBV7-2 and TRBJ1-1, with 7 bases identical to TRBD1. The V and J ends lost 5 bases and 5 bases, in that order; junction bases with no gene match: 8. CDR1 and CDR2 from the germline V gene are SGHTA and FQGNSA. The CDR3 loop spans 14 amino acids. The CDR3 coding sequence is TGTGCCAGCAGCCCCCCGACAGGGAGGACTGAAGCTTTCTTT. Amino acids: CASSPPTGRTEAFF.

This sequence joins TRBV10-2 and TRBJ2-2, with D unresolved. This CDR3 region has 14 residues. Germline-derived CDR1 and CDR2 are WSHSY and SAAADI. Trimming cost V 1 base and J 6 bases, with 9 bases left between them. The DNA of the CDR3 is TGCGCCAGCAGTGAGTTTATCCCAGCCGGGGAGCTGTTTTTT. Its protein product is CASSEFIPAGELFF.

CDR3 sequence: CASRPGTGVNSPLHF. In DNA form, the CDR3 reads TGTGCCAGCAGGCCCGGGACAGGGGTGAATTCACCCCTCCACTTT. The chain joins TRBV9 to TRBJ1-6; 10 nucleotides agree with TRBD1. V trimming: 5 bases; J trimming: 7 bases; junction bases outside the gene matches: 6. Per the germline V gene, CDR1 is SGDLS and CDR2 is YYNGEE. The length of the CDR3 is 15 residues.

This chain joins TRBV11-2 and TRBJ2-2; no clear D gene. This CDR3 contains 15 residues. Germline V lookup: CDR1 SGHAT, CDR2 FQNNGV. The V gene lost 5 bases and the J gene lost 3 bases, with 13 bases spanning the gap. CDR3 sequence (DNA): TGTGCCAGCAGCGCCTCCGGTGGTCACACCGGGGAGCTGTTTTTT. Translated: CASSASGGHTGELFF. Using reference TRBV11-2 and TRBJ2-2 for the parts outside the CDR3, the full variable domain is EAGVAQSPRYKIIEKRQSVAFWCNPISGHATLYWYQQILGQGPKLLIQFQNNGVVDDSQLPKDRFSAERLKGVDSTLKIQPAKLEDSAVYLCASSASGGHTGELFFGEGSRLTVL.

CDR3 in DNA: TGTGCCAGTAGTACCTTAGCGGGAGATGTGTTCTTC. Translated, it gives CASSTLAGDVFF. The chain carries TRBV19 and TRBJ2-1, with 9 bases fitting TRBD2. The V segment lost 4 bases and the J segment 15 bases; nucleotides outside the gene matches: 7. The germline CDR1 and CDR2 sequences are LNHDA and SQIVND (reference sequence). The CDR3 totals 12 residues.

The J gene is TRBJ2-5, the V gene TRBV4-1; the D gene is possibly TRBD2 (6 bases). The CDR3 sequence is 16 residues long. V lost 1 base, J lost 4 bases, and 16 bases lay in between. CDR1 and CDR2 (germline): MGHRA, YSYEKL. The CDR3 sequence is CASSQGVADRIETQYF. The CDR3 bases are TGCGCCAGCAGCCAAGGCGTAGCGGATCGGATAGAGACCCAGTACTTC.

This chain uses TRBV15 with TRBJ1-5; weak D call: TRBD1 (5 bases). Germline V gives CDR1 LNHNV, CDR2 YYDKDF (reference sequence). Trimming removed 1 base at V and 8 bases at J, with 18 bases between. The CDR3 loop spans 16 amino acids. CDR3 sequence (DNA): TGTGCCACCAGCAGAGGCTCCGCAGGGAAAGGGAAGCCCCAGCATTTT. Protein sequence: CATSRGSAGKGKPQHF.

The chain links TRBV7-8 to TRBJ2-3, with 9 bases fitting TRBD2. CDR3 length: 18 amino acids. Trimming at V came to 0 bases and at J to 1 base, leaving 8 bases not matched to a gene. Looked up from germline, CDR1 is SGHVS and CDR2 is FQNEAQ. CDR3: CASSLARGRALRTDTQYF. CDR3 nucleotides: TGTGCCAGCAGCTTAGCCCGCGGGAGGGCCCTCCGCACAGATACGCAGTATTTT.

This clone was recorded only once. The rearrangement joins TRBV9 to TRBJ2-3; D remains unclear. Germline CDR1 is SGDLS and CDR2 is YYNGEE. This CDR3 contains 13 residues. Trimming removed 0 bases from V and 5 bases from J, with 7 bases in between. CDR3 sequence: CASSVETLDTQYF. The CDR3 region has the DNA TGTGCCAGCAGCGTAGAGACTCTAGATACGCAGTATTTT.

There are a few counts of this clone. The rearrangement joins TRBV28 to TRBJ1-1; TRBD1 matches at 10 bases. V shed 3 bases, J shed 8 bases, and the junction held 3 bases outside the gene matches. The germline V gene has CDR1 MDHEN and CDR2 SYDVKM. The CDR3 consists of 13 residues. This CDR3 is CASSLGQGKEAFF. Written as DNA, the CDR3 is TGTGCCAGCAGTTTGGGACAGGGGAAAGAAGCTTTCTTT.

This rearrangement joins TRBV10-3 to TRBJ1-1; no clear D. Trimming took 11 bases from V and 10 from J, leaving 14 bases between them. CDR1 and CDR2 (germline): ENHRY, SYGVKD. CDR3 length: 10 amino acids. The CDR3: CAPHRSGAFF. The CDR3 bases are TGTGCCCCCCACCGAAGCGGAGCTTTCTTT.

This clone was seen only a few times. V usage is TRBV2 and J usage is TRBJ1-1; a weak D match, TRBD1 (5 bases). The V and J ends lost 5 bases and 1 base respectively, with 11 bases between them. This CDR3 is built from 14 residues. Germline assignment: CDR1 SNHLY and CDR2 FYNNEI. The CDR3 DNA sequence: TGTGCCAGCAGTACCACCAGGGCGAACACTGAAGCTTTCTTT. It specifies CASSTTRANTEAFF.

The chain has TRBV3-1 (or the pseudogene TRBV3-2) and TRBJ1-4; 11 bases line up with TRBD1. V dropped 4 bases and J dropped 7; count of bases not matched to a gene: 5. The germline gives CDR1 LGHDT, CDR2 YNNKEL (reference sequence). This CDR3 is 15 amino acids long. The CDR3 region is CASSPFGTGGEKLFF. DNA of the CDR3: TGTGCCAGCAGCCCGTTCGGGACAGGGGGTGAAAAACTGTTTTTT.

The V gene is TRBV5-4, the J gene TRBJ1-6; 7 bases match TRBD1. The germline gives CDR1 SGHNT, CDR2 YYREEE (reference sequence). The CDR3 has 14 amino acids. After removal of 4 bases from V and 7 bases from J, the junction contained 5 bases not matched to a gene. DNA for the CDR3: TGTGCCAGCAGCCAAAGGGGGCGAAATTCACCCCTCCACTTT. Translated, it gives CASSQRGRNSPLHF.

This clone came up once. The CDR3: CASTSGQVNSPLHF. The CDR3 coding sequence is TGCGCCAGCACCTCCGGACAGGTTAATTCACCCCTCCACTTT. This chain uses TRBV5-1 with TRBJ1-6; 7 positions agree with TRBD1. With V trimmed by 6 bases and J by 6 bases, 6 bases remained unmatched. CDR1 is SGHRS and CDR2 is YFSETQ in the germline V gene. The CDR3 is 14 residues long.

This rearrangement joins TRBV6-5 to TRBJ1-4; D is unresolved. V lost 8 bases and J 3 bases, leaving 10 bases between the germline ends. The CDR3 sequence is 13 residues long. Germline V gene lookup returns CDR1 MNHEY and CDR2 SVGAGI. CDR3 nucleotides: TGTGCCAGCGCACAGACCCCTAATGAAAAACTGTTTTTT. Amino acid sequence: CASAQTPNEKLFF.

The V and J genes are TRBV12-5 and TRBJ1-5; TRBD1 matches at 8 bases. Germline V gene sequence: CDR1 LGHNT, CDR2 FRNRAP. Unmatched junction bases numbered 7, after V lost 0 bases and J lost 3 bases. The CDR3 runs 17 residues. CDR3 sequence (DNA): TGTGCTAGTGGTTTGGTACAGGGGGGATTCATCAATCAGCCCCAGCATTTT. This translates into CASGLVQGGFINQPQHF. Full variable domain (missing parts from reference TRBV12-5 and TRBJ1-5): DARVTQTPRHKVTEMGQEVTMRCQPILGHNTVFWYRQTMMQGLELLAYFRNRAPLDDSGMPKDRFSAEMPDATLATLKIQPSEPRDSAVYFCASGLVQGGFINQPQHFGDGTRLSIL.

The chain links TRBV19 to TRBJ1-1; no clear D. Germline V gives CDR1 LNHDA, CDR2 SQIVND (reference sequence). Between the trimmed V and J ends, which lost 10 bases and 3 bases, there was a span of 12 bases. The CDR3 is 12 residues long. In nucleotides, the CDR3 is TGTGCCACACGACACGGGGACACTGAAGCTTTCTTT. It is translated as CATRHGDTEAFF.

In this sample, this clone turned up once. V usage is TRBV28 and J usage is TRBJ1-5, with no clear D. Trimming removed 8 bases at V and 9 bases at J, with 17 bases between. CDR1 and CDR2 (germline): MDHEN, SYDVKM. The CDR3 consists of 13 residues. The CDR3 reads CASVGLLMWPQHF. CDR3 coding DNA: TGTGCCAGCGTGGGCCTCCTGATGTGGCCCCAGCATTTT. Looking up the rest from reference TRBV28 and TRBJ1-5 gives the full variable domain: DVKVTQSSRYLVKRTGEKVFLECVQDMDHENMFWYRQDPGLGLRLIYFSYDVKMKEKGDIPEGYSVSREKKERFSLILESASTNQTSMYLCASVGLLMWPQHFGDGTRLSIL.